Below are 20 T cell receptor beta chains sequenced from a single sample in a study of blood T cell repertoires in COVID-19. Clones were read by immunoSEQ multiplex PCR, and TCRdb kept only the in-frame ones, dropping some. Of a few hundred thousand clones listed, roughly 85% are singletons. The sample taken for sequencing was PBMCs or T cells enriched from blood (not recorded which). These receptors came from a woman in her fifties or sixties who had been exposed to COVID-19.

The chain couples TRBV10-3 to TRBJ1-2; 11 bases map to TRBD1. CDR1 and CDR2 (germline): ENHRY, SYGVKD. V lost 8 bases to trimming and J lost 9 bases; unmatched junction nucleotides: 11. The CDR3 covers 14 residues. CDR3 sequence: CAIRRTGGEYSYTF. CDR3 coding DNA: TGTGCCATCCGCAGGACAGGGGGCGAATATAGCTACACCTTC.

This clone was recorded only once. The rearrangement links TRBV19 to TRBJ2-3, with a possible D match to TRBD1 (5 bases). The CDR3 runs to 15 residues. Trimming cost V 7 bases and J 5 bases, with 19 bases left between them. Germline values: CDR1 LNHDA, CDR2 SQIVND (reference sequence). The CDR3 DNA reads TGTGCCAGTAATGACAGACCTAATACGGGAGATACGCAGTATTTT. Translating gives CASNDRPNTGDTQYF.

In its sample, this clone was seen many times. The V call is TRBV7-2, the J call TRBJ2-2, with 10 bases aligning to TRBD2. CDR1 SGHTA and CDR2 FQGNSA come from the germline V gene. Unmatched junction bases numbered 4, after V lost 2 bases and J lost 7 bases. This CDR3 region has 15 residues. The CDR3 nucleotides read TGTGCCAGCAGCTTAAGCGGGGGGGCGCACGGGGAGCTGTTTTTT. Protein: CASSLSGGAHGELFF.

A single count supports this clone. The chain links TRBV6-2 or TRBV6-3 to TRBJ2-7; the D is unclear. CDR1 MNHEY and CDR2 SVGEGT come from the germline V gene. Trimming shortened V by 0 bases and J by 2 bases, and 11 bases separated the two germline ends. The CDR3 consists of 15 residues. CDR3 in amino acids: CASSYSDMEPYEQYF. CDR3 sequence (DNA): TGTGCCAGCAGTTACTCTGACATGGAACCCTACGAGCAGTACTTC.

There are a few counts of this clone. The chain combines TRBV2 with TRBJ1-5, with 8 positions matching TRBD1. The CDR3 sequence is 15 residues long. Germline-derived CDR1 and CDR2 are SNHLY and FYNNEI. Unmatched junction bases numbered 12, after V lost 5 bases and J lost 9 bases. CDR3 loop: CASSIGQGLPVPQHF. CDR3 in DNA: TGTGCCAGCAGTATCGGACAGGGACTCCCGGTGCCCCAGCATTTT.

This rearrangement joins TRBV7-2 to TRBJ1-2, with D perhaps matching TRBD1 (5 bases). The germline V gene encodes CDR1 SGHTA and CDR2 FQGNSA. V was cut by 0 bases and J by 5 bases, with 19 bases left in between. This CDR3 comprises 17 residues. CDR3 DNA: TGTGCCAGCAGCTTAGCCATGACAGCTCCACCCAGTTATGGCTACACCTTC. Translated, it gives CASSLAMTAPPSYGYTF.

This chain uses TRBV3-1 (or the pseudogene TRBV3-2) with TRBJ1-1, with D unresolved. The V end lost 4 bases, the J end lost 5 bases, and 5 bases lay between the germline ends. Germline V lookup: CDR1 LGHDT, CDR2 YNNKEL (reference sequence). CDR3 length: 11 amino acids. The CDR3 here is CASSLKTEAFF. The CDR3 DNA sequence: TGTGCCAGCAGCCTTAAAACTGAAGCTTTCTTT.

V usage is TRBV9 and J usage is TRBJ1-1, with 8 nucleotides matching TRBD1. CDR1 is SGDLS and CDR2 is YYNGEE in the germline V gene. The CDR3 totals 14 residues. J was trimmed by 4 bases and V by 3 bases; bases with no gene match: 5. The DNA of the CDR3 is TGTGCCAGCAGCGCGCAAACAGGGGGCACTGAAGCTTTCTTT. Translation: CASSAQTGGTEAFF.

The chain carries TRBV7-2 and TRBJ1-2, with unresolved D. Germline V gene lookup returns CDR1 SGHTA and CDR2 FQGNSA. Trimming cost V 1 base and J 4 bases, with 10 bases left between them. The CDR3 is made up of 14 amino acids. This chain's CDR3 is CASSLGGASYGYTF. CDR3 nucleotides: TGTGCCAGCAGCTTAGGGGGAGCGAGCTATGGCTACACCTTC.

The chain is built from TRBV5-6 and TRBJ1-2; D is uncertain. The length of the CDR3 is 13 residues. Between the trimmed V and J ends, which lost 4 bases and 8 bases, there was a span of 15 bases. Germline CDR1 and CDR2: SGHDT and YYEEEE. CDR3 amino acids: CASSPQRAGGYTF. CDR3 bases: TGTGCCAGCAGCCCGCAGAGGGCCGGCGGCTACACCTTC.

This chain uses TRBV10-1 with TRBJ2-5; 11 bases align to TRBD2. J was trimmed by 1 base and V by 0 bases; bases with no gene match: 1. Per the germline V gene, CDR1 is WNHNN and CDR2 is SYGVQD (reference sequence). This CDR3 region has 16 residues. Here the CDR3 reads CASSESTSGGQETQYF. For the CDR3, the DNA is TGCGCCAGCAGTGAGTCCACTAGCGGGGGCCAAGAGACCCAGTACTTC.

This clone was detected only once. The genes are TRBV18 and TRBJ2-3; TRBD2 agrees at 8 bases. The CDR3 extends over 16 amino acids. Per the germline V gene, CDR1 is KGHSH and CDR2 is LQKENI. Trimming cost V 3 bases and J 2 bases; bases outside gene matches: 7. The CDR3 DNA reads TGTGCCAGCTCACCGCTGCGGGGGGCGTCCACAGATACGCAGTATTTT. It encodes CASSPLRGASTDTQYF.

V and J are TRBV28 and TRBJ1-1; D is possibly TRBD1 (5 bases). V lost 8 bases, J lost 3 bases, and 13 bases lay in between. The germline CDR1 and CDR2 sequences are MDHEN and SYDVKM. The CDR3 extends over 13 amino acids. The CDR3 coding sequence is TGTGCCAGCCTCGGGAGGGGATACACTGAAGCTTTCTTT. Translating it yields CASLGRGYTEAFF.

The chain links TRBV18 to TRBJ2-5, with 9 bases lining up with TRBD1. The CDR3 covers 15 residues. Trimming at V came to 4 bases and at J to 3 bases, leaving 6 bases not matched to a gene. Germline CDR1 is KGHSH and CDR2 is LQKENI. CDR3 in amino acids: CASSLRTGAEETQYF. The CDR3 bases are TGTGCCAGCTCACTTCGGACAGGGGCCGAAGAGACCCAGTACTTC.

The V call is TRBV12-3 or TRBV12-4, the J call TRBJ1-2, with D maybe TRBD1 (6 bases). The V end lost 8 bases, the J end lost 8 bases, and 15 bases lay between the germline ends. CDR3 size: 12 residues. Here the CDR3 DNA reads TGTGCCAGCGGCCGGGGGGGGCCCGGCTACACCTTC. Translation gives CASGRGGPGYTF.

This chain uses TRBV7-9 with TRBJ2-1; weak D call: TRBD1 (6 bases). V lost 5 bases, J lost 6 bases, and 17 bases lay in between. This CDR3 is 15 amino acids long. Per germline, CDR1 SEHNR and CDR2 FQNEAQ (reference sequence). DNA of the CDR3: TGTGCCAGCAGCCTAACAGGGATGGGTCGCAATGAGCAGTTCTTC. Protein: CASSLTGMGRNEQFF. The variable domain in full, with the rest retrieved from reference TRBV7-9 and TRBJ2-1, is DTGVSQNPRHKITKRGQNVTFRCDPISEHNRLYWYRQTLGQGPEFLTYFQNEAQLEKSRLLSDRFSAERPKGSFSTLEIQRTEQGDSAMYLCASSLTGMGRNEQFFGPGTRLTVL.

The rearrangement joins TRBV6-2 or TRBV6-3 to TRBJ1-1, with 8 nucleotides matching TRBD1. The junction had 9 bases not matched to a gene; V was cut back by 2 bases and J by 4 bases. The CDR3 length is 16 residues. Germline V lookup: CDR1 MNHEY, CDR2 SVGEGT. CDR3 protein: CASSYLARGLSTEAFF. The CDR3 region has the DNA TGTGCCAGCAGTTACCTGGCCAGGGGGCTGAGCACTGAAGCTTTCTTT.

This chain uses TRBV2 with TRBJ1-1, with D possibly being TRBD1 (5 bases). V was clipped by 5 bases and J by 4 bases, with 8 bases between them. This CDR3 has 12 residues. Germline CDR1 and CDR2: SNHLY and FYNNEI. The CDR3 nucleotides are TGTGCCAGCAGTCCCGGGGGCACTGAAGCTTTCTTT. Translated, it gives CASSPGGTEAFF. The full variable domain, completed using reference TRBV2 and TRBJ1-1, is EPEVTQTPSHQVTQMGQEVILRCVPISNHLYFYWYRQILGQKVEFLVSFYNNEISEKSEIFDDQFSVERPDGSNFTLKIRSTKLEDSAMYFCASSPGGTEAFFGQGTRLTVV.

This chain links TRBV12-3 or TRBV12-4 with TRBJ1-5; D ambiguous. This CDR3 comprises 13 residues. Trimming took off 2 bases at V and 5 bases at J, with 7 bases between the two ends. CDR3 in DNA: TGTGCCAGCAGTTTATACGGGGATCAGCCCCAGCATTTT. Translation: CASSLYGDQPQHF.

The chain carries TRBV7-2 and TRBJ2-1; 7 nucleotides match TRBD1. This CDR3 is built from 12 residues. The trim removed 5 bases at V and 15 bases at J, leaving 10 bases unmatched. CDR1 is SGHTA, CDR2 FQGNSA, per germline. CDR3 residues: CASSLQTGLLFF. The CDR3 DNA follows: TGTGCCAGCAGCCTTCAGACAGGGCTATTGTTCTTC. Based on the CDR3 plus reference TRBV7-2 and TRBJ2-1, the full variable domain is GAGVSQSPSNKVTEKGKDVELRCDPISGHTALYWYRQSLGQGLEFLIYFQGNSAPDKSGLPSDRFSAERTGGSVSTLTIQRTQQEDSAVYLCASSLQTGLLFFGPGTRLTVL.